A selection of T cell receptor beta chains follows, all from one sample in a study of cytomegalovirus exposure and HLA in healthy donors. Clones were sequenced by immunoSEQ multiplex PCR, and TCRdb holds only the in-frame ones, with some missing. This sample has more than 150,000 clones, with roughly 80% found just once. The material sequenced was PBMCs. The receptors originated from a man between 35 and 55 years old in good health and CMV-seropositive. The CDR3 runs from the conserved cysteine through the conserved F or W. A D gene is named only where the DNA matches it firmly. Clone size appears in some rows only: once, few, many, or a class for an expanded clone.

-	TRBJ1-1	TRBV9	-	CASSATKDSEAFF	TGTGCCAGCAGCGCCACCAAGGACAGTGAAGCTTTCTTT
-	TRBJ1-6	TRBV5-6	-	CASSLGSSYNSPLHF	TGTGCCAGCAGCTTGGGGAGCTCCTATAATTCACCCCTCCACTTT
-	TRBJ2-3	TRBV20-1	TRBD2	CSATEGTTLHF	TGCAGTGCAACAGAGGGGACTACCCTGCACTTT
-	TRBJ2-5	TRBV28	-	CASSFFRGKETQYF	TGTGCCAGCAGTTTTTTCCGAGGCAAAGAGACCCAGTACTTC
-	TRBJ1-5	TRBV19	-	CASRNRDFSNQPQHF	TGTGCCAGTAGGAACCGGGACTTCAGCAATCAGCCCCAGCATTTT
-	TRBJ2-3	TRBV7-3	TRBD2	CASSSSGGPSTDTQYF	TGTGCCAGCAGCTCTAGCGGGGGCCCTTCCACAGATACGCAGTATTTT
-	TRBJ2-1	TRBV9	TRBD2	CASSVGAAGGNNEQFF	TGTGCCAGCAGCGTAGGGGCGGCGGGGGGAAACAATGAGCAGTTCTTC
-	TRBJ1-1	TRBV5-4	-	CASSLDPGGKTEAFF	TGTGCCAGCAGCTTGGACCCGGGCGGGAAAACTGAAGCTTTCTTT
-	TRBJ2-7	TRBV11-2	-	CASSHVHGGLSYEQYF	TGTGCCAGCAGCCATGTTCATGGCGGACTCTCCTACGAGCAGTACTTC
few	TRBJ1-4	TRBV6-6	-	CASSPKRRATNEKLFF	TGTGCCAGCAGCCCCAAGCGCAGAGCAACTAATGAAAAACTGTTTTTT
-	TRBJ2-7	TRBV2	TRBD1	CATSNGDSRGEQYF	TGTGCCACCTCAAATGGGGACAGCAGAGGGGAGCAGTACTTC
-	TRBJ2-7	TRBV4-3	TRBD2	CASSQDGRAGYEQYF	TGCGCCAGCAGCCAAGATGGGAGGGCAGGTTACGAGCAGTACTTC
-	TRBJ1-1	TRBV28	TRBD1	CASSQGGALNTEAFF	TGTGCCAGCAGTCAAGGGGGCGCGTTGAACACTGAAGCTTTCTTT
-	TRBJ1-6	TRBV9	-	CASSVAGSYNSPLHF	TGTGCCAGCAGCGTAGCAGGCTCCTATAATTCACCCCTCCACTTT
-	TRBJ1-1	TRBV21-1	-	CASGLGGHPITEAFF	TGTGCCAGCGGCCTAGGGGGCCACCCGATCACTGAAGCTTTCTTT
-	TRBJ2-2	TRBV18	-	CASSQAGLSIKTGELFF	TGTGCCAGCTCACAAGCCGGACTGTCCATCAAGACCGGGGAGCTGTTTTTT
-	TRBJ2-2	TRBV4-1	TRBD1	CASSRDRLITGELFF	TGCGCCAGCAGCAGGGACAGGCTCATCACCGGGGAGCTGTTTTTT
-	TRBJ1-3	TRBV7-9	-	CASSPTGDSGNTIYF	TGTGCCAGCAGTCCTACAGGCGACTCTGGAAACACCATATATTTT
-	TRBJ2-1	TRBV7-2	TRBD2	CASSPIAGGYNEQFF	TGTGCCAGCAGCCCAATAGCGGGGGGCTACAATGAGCAGTTCTTC
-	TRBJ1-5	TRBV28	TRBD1	CASSNQGGRNQPQHF	TGTGCCAGCAGTAACCAGGGGGGTCGAAATCAGCCCCAGCATTTT
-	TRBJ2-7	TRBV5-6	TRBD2	CASSLEAGGGPNEQYF	TGTGCCAGCAGCTTGGAGGCGGGGGGGGGCCCCAACGAGCAGTACTTC
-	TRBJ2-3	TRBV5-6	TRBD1	CASSYRQGFTDTQYF	TGTGCCAGCAGCTACCGACAGGGTTTCACAGATACGCAGTATTTT
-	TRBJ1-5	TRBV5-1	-	CASSLWGRGPQHF	TGCGCCAGCAGCTTGTGGGGGCGCGGGCCCCAGCATTTT
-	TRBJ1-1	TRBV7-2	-	CASSLGATEAFF	TGTGCCAGCAGCTTGGGGGCCACTGAAGCTTTCTTT
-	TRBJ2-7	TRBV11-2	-	CASTIIGVASYEQYF	TGTGCCAGCACCATTATCGGGGTCGCCTCCTACGAGCAGTACTTC
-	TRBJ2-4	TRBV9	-	CASSVEPGVTKNIQYF	TGTGCCAGCAGCGTAGAACCAGGGGTTACCAAAAACATTCAGTACTTC
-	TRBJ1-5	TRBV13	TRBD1	CASSLQGAAQPQHF	TGTGCCAGCAGCCTACAGGGGGCCGCGCAGCCCCAGCATTTT
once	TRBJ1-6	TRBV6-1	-	CASSGLYNSPLHF	TGTGCCAGCAGTGGGCTGTATAATTCACCCCTCCACTTT
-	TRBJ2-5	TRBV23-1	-	CASSHLTGRRLQETQYF	TGCGCCAGCAGTCACCTGACAGGTCGGAGGCTCCAAGAGACCCAGTACTTC
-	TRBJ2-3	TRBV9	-	CASSEKTGRTDTQYF	TGTGCCAGCAGCGAAAAGACAGGCCGCACAGATACGCAGTATTTT
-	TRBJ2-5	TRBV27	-	CASSPNTGLETQYF	TGTGCCAGCAGTCCGAACACGGGGTTAGAGACCCAGTACTTC